The following is a T cell receptor (beta chain) sequence with its context. Its antigen is currently unknown. TCRdb fed the reads into MiXCR, producing one record per CDR3 protein. The sample lists 640,000 or so distinct CDR3 sequences, roughly 30% seen once, with about 20% in the top ten. This specimen comes from a study of T cell repertoires in cytomegalovirus infection. Across the whole study: Recently identified HLA-C-restricted CMV epitopes were used, and well-studied HLA-B-restricted CMV epitopes were used as well.

Points from the study as a whole: Summed frequency of shared TCR beta families picked out CMV carriers who also had the relevant HLA.

The CDR3 runs to 13 residues. Per germline, CDR1 LNHDA and CDR2 SQIVND (reference sequence). Trimming stripped 6 bases from V and 3 bases from J, with 11 bases between. The sample consisted of cultured PBMCs, taken from culture after CMV antigen stimulation. The chain couples TRBV19 to TRBJ1-1; D is unresolved. This sequence was found in a human donor in good health (CMV status not recorded). Some clones in this sample may be carry-over from other donors' samples. CDR3 sequence: CASSTITDTEAFF. CDR3 coding DNA: TGTGCCAGTAGCACCATCACGGACACTGAAGCTTTCTTT.